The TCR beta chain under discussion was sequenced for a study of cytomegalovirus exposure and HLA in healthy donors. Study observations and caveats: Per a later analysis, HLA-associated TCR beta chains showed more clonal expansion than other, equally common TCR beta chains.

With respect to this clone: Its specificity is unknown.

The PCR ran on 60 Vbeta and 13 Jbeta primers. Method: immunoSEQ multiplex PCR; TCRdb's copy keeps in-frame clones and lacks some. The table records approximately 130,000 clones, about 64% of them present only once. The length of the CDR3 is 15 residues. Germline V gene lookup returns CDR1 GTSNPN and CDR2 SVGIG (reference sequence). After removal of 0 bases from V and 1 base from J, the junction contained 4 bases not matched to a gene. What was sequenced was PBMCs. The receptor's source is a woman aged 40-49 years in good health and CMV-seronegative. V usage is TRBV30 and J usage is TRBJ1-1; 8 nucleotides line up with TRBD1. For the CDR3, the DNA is TGTGCCTGGAGTGTAGGGACAGGCCAGAACACTGAAGCTTTCTTT. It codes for CAWSVGTGQNTEAFF.